This entry is about one T cell receptor (beta chain). Its antigen is still unknown. The record has no base qualities; no much larger clone is one base away. The library was prepared using 5' RACE. TCRdb names Illumina HiSeq 2500 as the instrument used. A second PCR of roughly 6 to 12 cycles was performed with a sample-barcoded 5' primer and a J-beta primer mix. A unique molecular identifier was introduced onto each TCR beta cDNA molecule by a template-switch 5' adaptor carrying 12 random nucleotides. At least 2.5 million CDR3-containing paired-end reads were obtained from each sample. First-strand cDNA was synthesized from all RNA with the Mint cDNA synthesis kit, primed by a TRBC-specific oligonucleotide. Following uracil-DNA glycosylase treatment, all cDNA underwent a first 18-cycle PCR with the universal primers M1SS and BC2_uni_R. As for the original processing: Each sample was normalized by randomly selecting 1 million high-quality reads, each carrying a distinct molecular identifier. Reads with shared molecular identifiers were discarded instead of being binned into consensus sequences. MiTCR, with a Q25 quality threshold and the strictest error-elimination algorithm, was used for CDR3 identification, clonotype clustering and error correction. A nonparametric unseen species model with Euler transformation was used to estimate a lower bound on total TCR beta diversity. TCRdb handled the public reads itself, with Q25 trimming in fastp and clone calling in MiXCR, and kept productive beta chains. When rows share a CDR3 protein, they turn into one entry using the most common DNA and genes. V and J calls and clone size were set by TCRdb, not the authors. The sample table lists about 1.1 million distinct CDR3 sequences, 35% to 40% of them with a count of one. Together, the top ten hold roughly 14% of the sample.

CDR1 and CDR2 are drawn from the germline V gene (reference sequence): DFQATT, SNEGSKA. The CDR3 sequence holds 15 residues, the cysteine and phenylalanine included. Here the CDR3 DNA is all that survives: 45 bases in frame from base 1. The source of the sample is a study of blood T cells in healthy people across ages (dated by TCRdb to between 2014 and 2016). For the study in its entirety: In model experiments, template switching captured roughly one uniquely barcoded TCR beta cDNA molecule for every two T cells. Age-related changes in TCR beta repertoire diversity were measured in the study by deep sequencing normalized with unique cDNA molecular identifiers. The donors were split into four age groups: young (average around 15 years), middle-aged (about 40), aged (about 56) and long-lived (more than 80). To avoid experimental bias, donors of different ages were distributed randomly across sequencing lanes. Using the same blood draw, the study looked at two additional independent replicas of 1 million unique cDNA reads for two donors, one aged 18 to 30 and the other aged 80 or older.

The donors were roughly 40 Caucasian individuals from Russia, aged roughly 6 to 100 years, who were systemically healthy. Each donor gave 8 to 10 milliliters of peripheral blood, drawn into EDTA-treated Vacutainer tubes. PBMCs were isolated by Ficoll-Paque density-gradient centrifugation, with at least 7 million obtained per sample. Trizol reagent was used to extract total RNA from PBMCs, with at least 5.5 micrograms per sample. For every donor, an aliquot of PBMCs went through flow cytometry to measure the percentages of naive CD45RAhigh/CD27high T cells. Findings and caveats that apply to the study as a whole: The long-lived group showed more naive CD4+ T cells, fewer expanded clones and increased TCR diversity than the aged group, suggesting age selection. A strong correlation was found between observed TCR beta diversity and the percentage of naive T cells measured by flow cytometry. Because donor CMV infection status was unknown, age-related changes in expanded clonotypes were potentially confounded. Bulk unsorted PBMC profiling prevented conclusive comparison of naive and antigen-experienced compartments. Observed TCR beta diversity per million T cells fell roughly linearly with age, and a significant reduction was already apparent by age around 36. Total diversity estimates from one million sequenced T cells were considered lower bounds and underestimates.

The sequencing sample was made of blood. The receptor's source is a man aged 18 to 30 in good health. Recombination connected TRBV20-1 to TRBJ2-7; 12 of the junction bases match TRBD2. The DNA end is more similar to TRBJ2-5, so the J call may be wrong. This receptor has the CDR3 CSARRLAGVLETQYF. DNA sequence: TGCAGTGCTAGACGACTAGCGGGGGTCCTAGAGACCCAGTACTTC.